Listed here are 17 T cell receptor beta chains from one sample, sequenced in a study of beta chain features in type 1 diabetes. Sequencing targeted expressed TCRB transcripts, as all isolated RNA had been reverse transcribed. Profiled with immunoSEQ multiplex PCR; TCRdb holds only in-frame clones, not every one. The data contain more than 130,000 clones, less than 9% of them seen just once; the ten biggest clones take up approximately 1.4%. Sequenced: central memory CD4+ T cells from blood. The receptors come from a woman aged 30 to 39 in good health.

Ten or more counts support this clone. The chain recombines TRBV30 with TRBJ2-4; TRBD2 matches 11 bases. Germline V lookup: CDR1 GTSNPN, CDR2 SVGIG (reference sequence). After removal of 5 bases from V and 16 bases from J, the junction contained 10 bases not matched to a gene. The CDR3 is 12 residues long. CDR3 nucleotide sequence: TGTGCCTGGGATTTTAGCGGGAGGGGCCTCTACTTC. Translation: CAWDFSGRGLYF. Complete variable domain (other parts from reference TRBV30 and TRBJ2-4): SQTIHQWPATLVQPVGSPLSLECTVEGTSNPNLYWYRQAAGRGLQLLFYSVGIGQISSEVPQNLSASRPQDRQFILSSKKLLLSDSGFYLCAWDFSGRGLYFGAGTRLSVL.

This clone was counted at least ten times. V is TRBV21-1 and J is TRBJ2-1; the table names TRBD1, a call not compared with the DNA. TRBV21-1 is a pseudogene locus. The length of the CDR3 is 16 residues. This CDR3 reads CASSPPSRGWYNEQFF. The CDR3 bases are TGTGCCAGCAGCCCCCCTAGTAGGGGATGGTACAATGAGCAGTTCTTC.

The chain's CDR3 is CASSSRGGGNREQYF. The CDR3 DNA sequence: TGTGCCAGCAGCTCCAGGGGAGGGGGAAATAGGGAGCAGTACTTC. The chain links TRBV7-9 to TRBJ2-7; D may be TRBD2 (7 bases). CDR3 length: 15 amino acids. Germline CDR1 is SEHNR and CDR2 is FQNEAQ (reference sequence). The ends were cut back, 4 bases at V and 7 bases at J, with 20 bases in the middle.

J is TRBJ2-5 and V is TRBV7-9, with 12 bases identical to TRBD2. The J segment lost 5 bases and the V segment lost 5 bases, leaving 3 bases of the junction unmatched. Germline V gene lookup returns CDR1 SEHNR and CDR2 FQNEAQ (reference sequence). The CDR3 length is 14 residues. CDR3 region: CASSHTSGRETQYF. In nucleotides, the CDR3 is TGTGCCAGCAGCCATACTAGCGGGAGGGAGACCCAGTACTTC.

The chain is built from TRBV5-6 and TRBJ2-3; 7 positions match TRBD2. This CDR3 comprises 15 residues. Germline CDR1 reads SGHDT; CDR2 reads YYEEEE. V was pared by 3 bases and J by 6 bases, with 10 bases of the junction left unmatched. This CDR3 is CASSYGLVLPDTQYF. In DNA form, the CDR3 reads TGTGCCAGCAGCTACGGACTAGTTCTTCCCGATACGCAGTATTTT.

Worth noting for this clone: The junction does not match germline at one end; this may be a read error. This sequence joins TRBV7-8 and TRBJ2-7; TRBD2 agrees at 10 bases. There are 15 residues in the CDR3. Germline loops: CDR1 SGHVS, CDR2 FQNEAQ. The CDR3 DNA is TGTGCCAGCACCTTAGGGCTAGCGGGAGTACACGAGCAGTACTTC. It translates to CASTLGLAGVHEQYF.

In its sample, this clone was seen a few times. The chain employs TRBV2 and TRBJ2-7; D ambiguous. The CDR3 consists of 13 residues. V was shortened by 7 bases and J by 7 bases, with 17 bases between the two germline ends. Germline CDR1 reads SNHLY; CDR2 reads FYNNEI. The CDR3 reads CASMEHPSREQYF. For the CDR3, the DNA is TGTGCCAGCATGGAACACCCGTCTAGGGAGCAGTACTTC.

This clone has a handful of counts. The rearrangement uses TRBV2 and TRBJ1-5; D is perhaps TRBD1 (5 bases). CDR3 size: 14 residues. CDR1 is SNHLY, CDR2 FYNNEI, per germline. Deletions cut 2 bases from V and 4 bases from J, with 9 bases between. CDR3 bases: TGTGCCAGCAGTGAAACGGGGACTAATCAGCCCCAGCATTTT. It translates to CASSETGTNQPQHF. Supplemented by reference TRBV2 and TRBJ1-5, the full variable domain reads EPEVTQTPSHQVTQMGQEVILRCVPISNHLYFYWYRQILGQKVEFLVSFYNNEISEKSEIFDDQFSVERPDGSNFTLKIRSTKLEDSAMYFCASSETGTNQPQHFGDGTRLSIL.

The sample holds a few counts of this clone. The J gene is TRBJ1-5, the V gene TRBV30; 7 bases match TRBD1. Germline trimming cut 1 base from V and 2 bases from J; bases unmatched to any gene: 5. This CDR3 spans 15 amino acids. CDR1 is GTSNPN, CDR2 SVGIG, per germline (reference sequence). The CDR3 bases are TGTGCCTGGAGTGGAGGACAGGTCGGCAATCAGCCCCAGCATTTT. Its translation is CAWSGGQVGNQPQHF.

This clone was seen only a few times. This chain links TRBV5-1 with TRBJ2-6; D is perhaps TRBD2 (6 bases). The CDR3 consists of 18 residues. V was trimmed by 4 bases and J by 0 bases, leaving 17 bases between them. Looked up from germline, CDR1 is SGHRS and CDR2 is YFSETQ. CDR3 bases: TGCGCCAGCAGCGAACCGGGACTGACCGTCTCTGGGGCCAACGTCCTGACTTTC. This sequence encodes CASSEPGLTVSGANVLTF.

This chain joins TRBV5-1 and TRBJ1-2, with 10 bases aligning to TRBD1. The CDR3 sequence is 12 residues long. The V gene end was trimmed by 0 bases and the J gene end by 14 bases; junction bases not matched to a gene: 4. CDR1 SGHRS and CDR2 YFSETQ come from the germline V gene. The CDR3 reads CASSLAGQGETF. The CDR3 nucleotides are TGCGCCAGCAGCTTGGCCGGACAGGGGGAAACCTTC.

This clone was observed a few times. The chain couples TRBV6-5 to TRBJ1-5; D uncertain. The length of the CDR3 is 13 residues. The V and J ends lost 5 bases and 6 bases respectively, with 11 bases between them. The V gene's germline CDR1 is MNHEY and CDR2 SVGAGI. The CDR3 DNA sequence: TGTGCCAGCAGTGGAGAGGCGAGTCAGCCCCAGCATTTT. It yields the protein CASSGEASQPQHF.

The chain combines TRBV7-9 with TRBJ2-2; TRBD2 matches 14 bases. The CDR3 has 16 residues. Looked up from germline, CDR1 is SEHNR and CDR2 is FQNEAQ (reference sequence). Trimming took 4 bases from V and 5 from J; bases not matched to a gene: 3. CDR3 sequence: CASSSGLAGETGELFF. For the CDR3, the DNA is TGTGCCAGCAGCTCGGGACTAGCGGGAGAGACCGGGGAGCTGTTTTTT.

The chain combines TRBV9 with TRBJ1-2; D is possibly TRBD1 (6 bases). There are 16 residues in the CDR3. CDR1 and CDR2 (germline): SGDLS, YYNGEE. The V gene lost 0 bases and the J gene lost 4 bases, with 16 bases spanning the gap. This chain's CDR3 is CASSVDGGAGGYGYTF. CDR3 nucleotide sequence: TGTGCCAGCAGCGTAGACGGGGGGGCAGGTGGCTATGGCTACACCTTC.

V is TRBV11-2 and J is TRBJ2-7; D is uncertain. Germline-derived CDR1 and CDR2 are SGHAT and FQNNGV. The CDR3 is made up of 14 amino acids. V was clipped by 5 bases and J by 1 base, with 12 bases between them. The CDR3 is CASSELGSSYEQYF. The CDR3 DNA reads as TGTGCCAGCAGCGAGCTGGGCAGTTCCTACGAGCAGTACTTC.

This clone has a count of ten or more. V is TRBV19 and J is TRBJ1-1; D perhaps matches TRBD1 (5 bases). From germline, CDR1 is LNHDA and CDR2 SQIVND (reference sequence). This CDR3 has 14 amino acids. Trimming pared 6 bases from V and 1 base from J, leaving 12 bases between. In DNA, the CDR3 is TGTGCCAGTAGCCCCGGGGGGACGAACACTGAAGCTTTCTTT. As protein: CASSPGGTNTEAFF.

This clone was detected a few times. This sequence joins TRBV7-9 and TRBJ2-3; 8 nucleotides line up with TRBD2. The CDR3 has 15 residues. With V trimmed by 5 bases and J by 2 bases, 6 bases remained unmatched. Germline values: CDR1 SEHNR, CDR2 FQNEAQ (reference sequence). DNA of the CDR3: TGTGCCAGCAGCCGGGGGGGCTCAATCACAGATACGCAGTATTTT. Protein product: CASSRGGSITDTQYF.